A single sample is the source of the 6 T cell receptor beta chains below, sequenced in a study of T cell repertoires in ileal Crohn's disease. Clones were read by immunoSEQ multiplex PCR, and TCRdb kept only the in-frame ones, dropping some. This table has roughly 4,800 clones, roughly 81% appearing once. Material: ileal tissue. These receptors were taken from an adult with Crohn's disease.

This chain connects TRBV14 to TRBJ1-5; tentative D call: TRBD1 (5 bases). Trimming removed 3 bases from V and 5 bases from J, with 11 bases in between. The CDR3 runs to 14 residues. Germline CDR1 and CDR2: SGHDN and FVKESK. The CDR3 reads CASSHSGVDQPQHF. DNA of the CDR3: TGTGCCAGCAGCCACTCGGGGGTGGATCAGCCCCAGCATTTT.

The chain joins TRBV27 to TRBJ1-4; D possibly corresponds to TRBD1 (5 bases). Per germline, CDR1 MNHEY and CDR2 SMNVEV (reference sequence). The CDR3 has 15 amino acids. The ends were cut back, 7 bases at V and 4 bases at J, with 16 bases in the middle. The CDR3, as DNA: TGTGCCAGCACTTTTCAGGCAGGGCTTAATGAAAAACTGTTTTTT. It translates to CASTFQAGLNEKLFF.

The gene calls are TRBV18 and TRBJ2-7; 9 bases agree with TRBD1. Looked up from germline, CDR1 is KGHSH and CDR2 is LQKENI. The V gene end was trimmed by 3 bases and the J gene end by 3 bases; junction bases not matched to a gene: 6. The CDR3 has 15 residues. The CDR3 sequence: CASSPQGTGYYEQYF. DNA for the CDR3: TGTGCCAGCTCACCGCAAGGGACAGGGTACTACGAGCAGTACTTC.

The CDR3 loop is CASSTYGQGVLAEAFF. The CDR3 DNA follows: TGTGCCAGCAGTACATATGGACAGGGGGTTCTCGCTGAAGCTTTCTTT. V gene TRBV27 combines with J gene TRBJ1-1; 10 bases match TRBD1. The trim removed 5 bases at V and 6 bases at J, leaving 12 bases unmatched. Germline assignment: CDR1 MNHEY and CDR2 SMNVEV (reference sequence). The CDR3 is 16 residues long.

The chain carries TRBV19 and TRBJ2-1, with 7 nucleotides matching TRBD1. Germline-derived CDR1 and CDR2 are LNHDA and SQIVND (reference sequence). The CDR3 has 15 amino acids. J was trimmed by 6 bases and V by 3 bases; bases with no gene match: 8. Written as DNA, the CDR3 is TGTGCCAGTAGTATCGAGGGGGCCCGTAGCAATGAGCAGTTCTTC. Translation: CASSIEGARSNEQFF. Complete variable domain (other parts from reference TRBV19 and TRBJ2-1): DGGITQSPKYLFRKEGQNVTLSCEQNLNHDAMYWYRQDPGQGLRLIYYSQIVNDFQKGDIAEGYSVSREKKESFPLTVTSAQKNPTAFYLCASSIEGARSNEQFFGPGTRLTVL.

The V and J genes are TRBV28 and TRBJ1-3, with a weak D call TRBD1 (5 bases). V gave up 3 bases and J gave up 2 bases, with 8 bases separating them. This CDR3 contains 14 residues. CDR1 is MDHEN and CDR2 is SYDVKM in the germline V gene. The CDR3 nucleotides are TGTGCCAGCAGTTTGCCAGGGCCTGGAAACACCATATATTTT. Translating it yields CASSLPGPGNTIYF.